The 10 T cell receptor beta chains given below trace back to one sample, sequenced in a study of CD8+CD57+ T cells in acquired aplastic anemia. By flow cytometry, patients selected for sequencing had shown an expansion of CD8+CD57+ cells. Profiling of TCR beta VDJ combinations and CDR3 sequences used genomic DNA as template. From the reads, TCRdb called clonotypes with MiXCR, one entry per CDR3 protein. The data hold approximately 180,000 distinct CDR3 sequences, with roughly 48% observed a single time. The specimen sequenced was sorted CD4+, CD8+, or CD8+CD57+ T cells (not recorded which) from PBMCs. These receptors came from a human donor with aplastic anemia.

This clonotype occurred many times. The J gene is TRBJ2-7, the V gene TRBV13, with no clear D. V was pared by 1 base and J by 3 bases, with 10 bases between. Germline V gene sequence: CDR1 PRHDT, CDR2 FYEKMQ (reference sequence). The CDR3 has 14 amino acids. The CDR3 here is CASSLVSDRYEQYF. The CDR3 DNA sequence: TGTGCCAGCAGCTTAGTGTCGGACCGCTACGAGCAGTACTTC.

The sample holds a few counts of this clonotype. The V gene is TRBV2, the J gene TRBJ2-3, with D possibly TRBD2 on 5 matching bases. The ends were cut back, 6 bases at V and 4 bases at J, with 17 bases in the middle. The CDR3 runs to 15 residues. Per the germline V gene, CDR1 is SNHLY and CDR2 is FYNNEI. In nucleotides, the CDR3 is TGTGCCAGCAGCTTCGGGTCGACGCGGGCAGATACGCAGTATTTT. Translation: CASSFGSTRADTQYF.

This clonotype was counted many times. The genes are TRBV14 and TRBJ1-1, with no clear D. Germline values: CDR1 SGHDN, CDR2 FVKESK. The CDR3 is 12 amino acids. V was cut by 5 bases and J by 3 bases, with 7 bases left in between. CDR3 residues: CASSADHTEAFF. For the CDR3, the DNA is TGTGCCAGCAGCGCCGATCACACTGAAGCTTTCTTT.

This chain uses TRBV11-2 with TRBJ1-2; the match to TRBD1 covers 7 bases. CDR1 is SGHAT, CDR2 FQNNGV, per germline. This CDR3 region has 16 residues. After removal of 0 bases from V and 2 bases from J, the junction contained 6 bases not matched to a gene. CDR3 DNA sequence: TGTGCCAGCAGCTTAGATCCAGGGGGAATCAACTATGGCTACACCTTC. Translating gives CASSLDPGGINYGYTF.

The rearrangement links TRBV5-1 to TRBJ2-7; the match to TRBD2 covers 10 bases. J was trimmed by 3 bases and V by 0 bases; bases with no gene match: 3. CDR3 length: 15 residues. Per the germline V gene, CDR1 is SGHRS and CDR2 is YFSETQ. CDR3 protein: CASSLAGLADYEQYF. In DNA, the CDR3 is TGCGCCAGCAGCTTGGCTGGACTAGCGGACTACGAGCAGTACTTC.

The V gene is TRBV7-9, the J gene TRBJ2-7; 7 bases align to TRBD2. This CDR3 is 15 amino acids long. V lost 0 bases, J lost 0 bases, and 2 bases stayed unmatched. Per the germline V gene, CDR1 is SEHNR and CDR2 is FQNEAQ (reference sequence). Here the CDR3 DNA reads TGTGCCAGCAGCTTAGCAGCGGGAAACTCCTACGAGCAGTACTTC. Translating it yields CASSLAAGNSYEQYF.

This clonotype was counted ten times or more. This sequence joins TRBV20-1 and TRBJ1-4; D unclear. The CDR3 is 13 residues long. Germline CDR1 DFQATT, CDR2 SNEGSKA (reference sequence). Trimming pared 6 bases from V and 5 bases from J, leaving 13 bases between. The CDR3 DNA reads as TGCAGTGCCGTGCAGTCTCCCAATGAAAAACTGTTTTTT. Translation gives CSAVQSPNEKLFF.

This clonotype came up many times. The chain joins TRBV2 to TRBJ1-5, with no clear D. The CDR3 is 14 residues long. The germline gives CDR1 SNHLY, CDR2 FYNNEI. V was clipped by 3 bases and J by 0 bases, with 6 bases between them. The CDR3 region is CASSDRNSNQPQHF. CDR3 DNA sequence: TGTGCCAGCAGTGATAGGAATAGCAATCAGCCCCAGCATTTT.

J is TRBJ2-1 and V is TRBV24-1, with 8 bases matching TRBD2. V trimming: 5 bases; J trimming: 4 bases; junction bases outside the gene matches: 12. The CDR3 totals 17 residues. Germline V gives CDR1 KGHDR, CDR2 SFDVKD. In nucleotides, the CDR3 is TGTGCCACCAGTGGTCCCCAGCGGGAGAGGGGGTACAATGAGCAGTTCTTC. It codes for CATSGPQRERGYNEQFF.

This clonotype occurred many times. The CDR3 DNA reads as TGTGCCACCAGTGCGGGGGGGACAGGAATCCACGAGCAGTACTTC. This encodes CATSAGGTGIHEQYF. The chain employs TRBV24-1 and TRBJ2-7; D possibly matches TRBD1 or TRBD2 (8 bases each). The CDR3 spans 15 residues. Germline V lookup: CDR1 KGHDR, CDR2 SFDVKD. Between the trimmed V and J ends, which lost 5 bases and 5 bases, there was a span of 18 bases.